This TCR beta chain was captured by sequencing in a study of CD8 T cells in ankylosing spondylitis. The study's findings and limits: Enrichment of disease-linked clones was reportedly significant in matched ankylosing spondylitis synovial fluid. Blood from ankylosing spondylitis patients appeared to carry a characteristic roughly eight-variant TCR beta motif. Within peripheral blood, clones linked to disease were CD8+ and relatively rare.

The TCR beta libraries were generated through quantitative 5'-RACE incorporating molecular barcodes. Via MiXCR, TCRdb re-called the 5' RACE reads, giving one row per CDR3 protein. This sample has 350,000 or so distinct CDR3 sequences, with roughly 14% found just once. Of note for this clonotype: Its antigen is undetermined.

The germline CDR1 and CDR2 sequences are SGHRS and YFSETQ. This CDR3 has 15 amino acids. Trimming removed 8 bases from V and 1 base from J, with 15 bases in between. Sequenced: blood, either unsorted or a sorted T cell fraction (not recorded which). This receptor was taken from a male donor with ankylosing spondylitis or in good health (not recorded which). The chain has TRBV5-1 and TRBJ2-2, with D perhaps given as TRBD1 or TRBD2 (5 bases each). CDR3 in DNA: TGCGCCAGTTCCCGGGACGGATTGAACACCGGGGAGCTGTTTTTT. It translates to CASSRDGLNTGELFF.